The 10 T cell receptor beta chains below all came from one sample that was sequenced in a study of beta chain features in type 1 diabetes. Sequencing targeted expressed TCRB transcripts, as all isolated RNA had been reverse transcribed. The repertoire was sequenced with immunoSEQ multiplex PCR; TCRdb's copy has only in-frame clones and lacks some. The sample includes hundreds of thousands of clones, about 32% of them seen just once. The sequenced material came from naive CD4+ T cells from blood. The receptor set was obtained from a man aged 18 to 29 in good health.

The chain carries TRBV5-1 and TRBJ2-5; 7 bases agree with TRBD1. The germline gives CDR1 SGHRS, CDR2 YFSETQ. The CDR3 runs to 16 residues. The trim removed 3 bases at V and 2 bases at J, leaving 10 bases unmatched. DNA for the CDR3: TGCGCCAGCAGCTCAGCTCGACAGGGAGTTCAAGAGACCCAGTACTTC. Translated: CASSSARQGVQETQYF.

The CDR3 bases are TGCGCCAGCAGGGCGGGTTTCGAAAAACTGTTTTTT. This translates into CASRAGFEKLFF. The J gene is TRBJ1-4, the V gene TRBV4-1; D remains unclear. The CDR3 is 12 amino acids. Germline V gene lookup returns CDR1 MGHRA and CDR2 YSYEKL. The V end was cut by 6 bases, the J end by 8 bases, with 10 bases between.

This clone appeared once. The gene calls are TRBV7-2 and TRBJ2-5, with D perhaps TRBD1 (6 bases). The CDR3 consists of 14 residues. Germline V gives CDR1 SGHTA, CDR2 FQGNSA. Between the trimmed V and J ends, which lost 2 bases and 2 bases, there was a span of 9 bases. The DNA of the CDR3 is TGTGCCAGCAGCTTAATGCAGGGGCAAGAGACCCAGTACTTC. Its translation: CASSLMQGQETQYF.

This clone was seen a handful of times. The chain employs TRBV18 and TRBJ1-2; D perhaps matches TRBD1 (5 bases). CDR3 length: 15 amino acids. V shed 6 bases and J shed 6 bases, with 20 bases lying between them. Germline V gives CDR1 KGHSH, CDR2 LQKENI. The chain's CDR3 is CASSPGQGSPNGYTF. As DNA, the CDR3 is TGTGCCAGCTCCCCGGGGCAGGGAAGTCCCAATGGCTACACCTTC.

This clone was counted a few times. The junction and the germline gene differ at one end; a read error may be behind it. This chain uses TRBV30 with TRBJ2-1, with D uncertain. This CDR3 is 15 amino acids long. CDR1 GTSNPN and CDR2 SVGIG come from the germline V gene (reference sequence). The DNA of the CDR3 is TGTGCCTGGAGTGTAACGAACCTAGGCCTAACGGGTTCGATCTTC. It yields the protein CAWSVTNLGLTGSIF.

The rearrangement uses TRBV7-9 and TRBJ1-4; D gene unclear. The CDR3 length is 14 residues. Germline assignment: CDR1 SEHNR and CDR2 FQNEAQ (reference sequence). Trimming took 5 bases from V and 7 from J, leaving 14 bases between them. The CDR3 DNA reads as TGTGCCAGCAGCCCAAGGACTGGTGGTGAAAAACTGTTTTTT. Its protein product is CASSPRTGGEKLFF.

The sample holds a few counts of this clone. The chain combines TRBV25-1 with TRBJ1-1; possibly TRBD1 for D (5 bases). The CDR3 contains 16 residues. V was pared by 0 bases and J by 4 bases, with 15 bases between. Germline V gene data show CDR1 as MGHDK and CDR2 as SYGVNS. In nucleotides, the CDR3 is TGTGCCAGCAGTGAATATATAGGAGGGAGGGGCACTGAAGCTTTCTTT. Its protein is CASSEYIGGRGTEAFF.

This clone showed up just a few times. The chain recombines TRBV25-1 with TRBJ2-7; D possibly corresponds to TRBD1 (5 bases). The germline gives CDR1 MGHDK, CDR2 SYGVNS. V dropped 6 bases and J dropped 6 bases, with 9 bases sitting between them. This CDR3 has 11 residues. CDR3 sequence reads: CASRDISEQYF. For the CDR3, the DNA is TGTGCCAGCAGGGACATAAGCGAGCAGTACTTC.

This clone was observed a few times. This chain uses TRBV25-1 with TRBJ1-5, with no clear D. V shed 7 bases and J shed 2 bases, with 18 bases lying between them. This CDR3 has 16 residues. CDR1 and CDR2 (germline): MGHDK, SYGVNS. The CDR3 sequence is CASNTMGRLGNQPQHF. In DNA, the CDR3 is TGTGCCAGCAACACCATGGGCCGCTTGGGCAATCAGCCCCAGCATTTT.

This clone has more than one count but fewer than ten. The rearrangement joins TRBV7-2 to TRBJ2-1; D not certain. The CDR3 runs 14 residues. The germline V and J ends were trimmed by 2 bases and 3 bases, with 8 bases remaining between them. In germline, CDR1 is SGHTA, CDR2 FQGNSA. The CDR3 protein is CASSLIRGYNEQFF. CDR3 bases: TGTGCCAGCAGCTTAATCCGAGGCTACAATGAGCAGTTCTTC.